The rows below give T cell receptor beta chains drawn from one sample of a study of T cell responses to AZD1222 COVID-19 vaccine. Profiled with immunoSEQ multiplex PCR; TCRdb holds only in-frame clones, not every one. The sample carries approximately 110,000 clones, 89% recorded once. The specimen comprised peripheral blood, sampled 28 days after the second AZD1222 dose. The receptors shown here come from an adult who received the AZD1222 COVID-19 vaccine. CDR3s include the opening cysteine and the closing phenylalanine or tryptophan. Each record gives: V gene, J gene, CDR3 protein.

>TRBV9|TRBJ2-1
CASSVGGSGVNEQFF
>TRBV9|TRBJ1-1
CASSVDPVITEAFF
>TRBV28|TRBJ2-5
CASSLTTTIQETQYF
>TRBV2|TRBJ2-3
CASSVWGSTDTQYF
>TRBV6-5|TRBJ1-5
CASSPTGDGSQPQHF
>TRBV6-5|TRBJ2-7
CASSTGQGAYEQYF
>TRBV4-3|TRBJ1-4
CASSQGQGGEKLFF
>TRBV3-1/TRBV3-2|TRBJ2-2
CASSQERAGRGELFF
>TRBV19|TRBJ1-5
CASSMGTGNQPQHF
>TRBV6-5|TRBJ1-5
CASSLGRPPIMAQHF
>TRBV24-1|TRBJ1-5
CATSTTHGPQHF
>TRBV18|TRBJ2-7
CASSPLDGPRNEQYF
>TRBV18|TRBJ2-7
CASSPPPGLDTTYEQYF
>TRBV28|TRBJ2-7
CASRREGIPYEQYF
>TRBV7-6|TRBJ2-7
CASSSPRTLRQYF
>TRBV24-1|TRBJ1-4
CATSDSGTDNEKLFF
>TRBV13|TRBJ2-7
CASSLGTSGGYEQYF
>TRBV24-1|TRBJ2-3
CATSGTSGYTDTQYF
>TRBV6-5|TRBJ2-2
CASSFLAGSDTGELFF
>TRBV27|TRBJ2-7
CASSLWASPYEQYF
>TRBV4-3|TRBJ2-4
CASSQDWGLAGGWDIQYF
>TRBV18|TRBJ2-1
CASSFDRAPYNEQFF
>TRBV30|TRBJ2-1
CAWSIQGGNEQFF
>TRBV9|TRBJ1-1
CASSVGPPGNTEAFF
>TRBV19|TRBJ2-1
CASIPHSGEGYNEQFF
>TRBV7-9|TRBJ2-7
CASSLGMVEQYF
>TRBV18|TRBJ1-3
CASSPSGAGNTIYF
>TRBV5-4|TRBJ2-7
CASSDSSGRAAGEQYF
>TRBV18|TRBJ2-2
CASSPTEQARTNTGELFF
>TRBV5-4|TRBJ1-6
CASSLVGRDSPLHF
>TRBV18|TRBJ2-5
CASSPGLQETQYF
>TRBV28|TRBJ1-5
CASSDGVGGQRQPQHF
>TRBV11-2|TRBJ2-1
CASSLGQLQTPYNEQFF
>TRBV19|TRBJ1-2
CASSLRATNYGYTF
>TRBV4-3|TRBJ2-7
CASSQDSRGASYEQYF
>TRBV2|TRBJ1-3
CASRAGGGNTIYF
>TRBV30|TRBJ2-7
CAWSVRVASYEQYF
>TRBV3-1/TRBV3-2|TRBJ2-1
CASSHPGESSYNEQFF
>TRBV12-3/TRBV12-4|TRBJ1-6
CASSLGGNSPLHF
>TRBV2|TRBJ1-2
CASILGGHIHTF
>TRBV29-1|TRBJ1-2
CSVSDGYTF
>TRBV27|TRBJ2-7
CASSPRQGKDEQYF
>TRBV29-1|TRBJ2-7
CSVGPGQGYEQYF
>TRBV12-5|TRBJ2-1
CASGLGGGGGNEQFF
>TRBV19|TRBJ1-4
CASSLGTEGSKKLFF
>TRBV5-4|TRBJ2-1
CASSVGTSGGYNEQFF